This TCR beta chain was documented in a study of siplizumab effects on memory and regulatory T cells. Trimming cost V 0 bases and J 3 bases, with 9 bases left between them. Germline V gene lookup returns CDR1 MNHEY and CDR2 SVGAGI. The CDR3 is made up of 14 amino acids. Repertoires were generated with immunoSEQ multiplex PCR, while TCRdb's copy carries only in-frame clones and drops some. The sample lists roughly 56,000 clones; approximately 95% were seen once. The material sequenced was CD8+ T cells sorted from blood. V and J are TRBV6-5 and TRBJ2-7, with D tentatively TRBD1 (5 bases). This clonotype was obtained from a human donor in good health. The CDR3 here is CASSYSGRIYEQYF. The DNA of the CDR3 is TGTGCCAGCAGTTACTCGGGGCGGATCTACGAGCAGTACTTC.